Listed here are 6 T cell receptor beta chains from one sample, sequenced in a study of a mutant IDH1 vaccine in newly diagnosed glioma (dated by TCRdb to the early 2020s). The meaning of the sample's time point label: baseline, week 1 (first vaccination visit). The treatment or condition tag for this specimen amounts to: pre-vaccination baseline after standard-of-care therapy. The library was produced with the immunoSEQ multiplex PCR assay. TCRdb carries this immuneACCESS record with in-frame sequences only. Its versions omit some clonotypes, under half of them owing to an unresolved V gene in the studies checked, with the rest unexplained. Within this sample are tens of thousands of clones, with about 86% of them counted one time only. The ten largest account for 4.6% of the sample. Source: peripheral blood mononuclear cells (PBMCs), taken from a glioma patient treated with radiotherapy, temozolomide or both. All receptors derive from a young woman with glioma. Some clones in this sample may be carry-over from other donors' samples.

The gene calls are TRBV27 and TRBJ1-4; D call uncertain. V was shortened by 2 bases and J by 4 bases, with 8 bases between the two germline ends. The CDR3 sequence is 14 residues long. Germline values: CDR1 MNHEY, CDR2 SMNVEV (reference sequence). The CDR3 nucleotides are TGTGCCAGCAGTTTAGCGGGTATTAATGAAAAACTGTTTTTT. The encoded protein is CASSLAGINEKLFF.

The rearrangement joins TRBV10-3 to TRBJ2-1; D could derive from TRBD1 or TRBD2 (6 bases each). The V and J ends lost 7 bases and 7 bases respectively, with 17 bases between them. The CDR3 spans 14 residues. Germline CDR1 and CDR2: ENHRY and SYGVKD. The CDR3 region is CAIKRGDKMNEQFF. CDR3 nucleotide sequence: TGTGCCATCAAACGCGGGGACAAAATGAATGAGCAGTTCTTC.

The chain links TRBV19 to TRBJ1-1; a weak D match, TRBD1 (6 bases). The CDR3 has 14 amino acids. Germline CDR1 LNHDA, CDR2 SQIVND (reference sequence). Trimming removed 5 bases from V and 1 base from J, with 11 bases in between. The CDR3 spells CASSPTGRNTEAFF. The DNA of the CDR3 is TGTGCCAGTAGTCCTACAGGGAGGAACACTGAAGCTTTCTTT.

This chain uses TRBV6-1 with TRBJ2-3, with TRBD2 identical over 13 bases. Germline CDR1 is MNHNS and CDR2 is SASEGT. This CDR3 has 19 amino acids. The trim removed 1 base at V and 3 bases at J, leaving 10 bases unmatched. Here the CDR3 reads CASSEGTSGRVAWTDTQYF. The CDR3 region has the DNA TGTGCCAGCAGTGAAGGGACTAGCGGGAGAGTTGCGTGGACAGATACGCAGTATTTT.

This CDR3 is CASSLSSANEQYF. The DNA of the CDR3 is TGTGCCAGCAGTTTATCATCCGCAAACGAGCAGTACTTC. The gene calls are TRBV27 and TRBJ2-7; D not resolved. This CDR3 spans 13 amino acids. Trimming pared 0 bases from V and 5 bases from J, leaving 8 bases between. CDR1 MNHEY and CDR2 SMNVEV come from the germline V gene (reference sequence).

The J gene is TRBJ2-6, the V gene TRBV19; tentatively, D is TRBD1 (5 bases). The CDR3 sequence is 15 residues long. Trimming stripped 5 bases from V and 0 bases from J, with 8 bases between. CDR1 LNHDA and CDR2 SQIVND come from the germline V gene (reference sequence). The CDR3 loop reads CASSVDSSGANVLTF. The CDR3 DNA follows: TGTGCCAGTAGTGTCGACAGCTCTGGGGCCAACGTCCTGACTTTC.